This TCR beta chain was captured in a study of early T cells in non-severe SARS-CoV-2 infection. Study context: The authors sequenced bulk RNA from unsorted whole blood, leaving chains unpaired. Study-level findings and limits: Matching against VDJdb likely underestimated virus-specific expansions, favoring anti-spike CD8.

This clonotype was picked up many times. As yet, its antigen is unknown. The CDR3 contains 13 residues. V was clipped by 8 bases and J by 3 bases; unmatched bases: 4. Per germline, CDR1 MNHNS and CDR2 SASEGT. As part of library construction, unique molecular identifiers were attached to individual cDNA molecules. From the 5' RACE reads, TCRdb called clonotypes with MiXCR, one entry per CDR3 protein. Of under 80,000 distinct CDR3 sequences listed, 9.5% to 13% were seen once; the top ten hold around 4%. The genes are TRBV6-1 and TRBJ2-4; 7 bases map to TRBD1. The origin of this receptor is an adult who was a healthcare worker with PCR-confirmed SARS-CoV-2 infection or an uninfected control (not recorded which). Material: whole blood. This chain's CDR3 is CASGRDSKNIQYF. The CDR3 coding sequence is TGTGCCAGCGGCCGGGACAGCAAAAACATTCAGTACTTC.